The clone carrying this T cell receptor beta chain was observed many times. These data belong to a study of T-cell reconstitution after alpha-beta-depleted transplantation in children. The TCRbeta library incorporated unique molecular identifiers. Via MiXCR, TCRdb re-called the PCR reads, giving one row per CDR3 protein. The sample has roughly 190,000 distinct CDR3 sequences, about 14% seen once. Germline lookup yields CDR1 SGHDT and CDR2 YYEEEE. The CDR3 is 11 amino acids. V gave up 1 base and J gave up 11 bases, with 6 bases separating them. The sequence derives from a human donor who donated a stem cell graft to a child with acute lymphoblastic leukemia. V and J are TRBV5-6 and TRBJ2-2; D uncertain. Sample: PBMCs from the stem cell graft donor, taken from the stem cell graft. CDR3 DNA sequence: TGTGCCAGCAGCTTGCGTTACGAGCTGTTTTTT. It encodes CASSLRYELFF.